The 6 T cell receptor beta chains listed next were all sequenced from one sample in a study of blood T cell repertoires in COVID-19. Profiled with immunoSEQ multiplex PCR; TCRdb holds only in-frame clones, not every one. The table includes about 260,000 clones, about 87% detected once. The sample was PBMCs or T cells enriched from blood (not recorded which). Receptor source: a woman aged 40 to 49 with acute COVID-19.

This sequence joins TRBV27 and TRBJ1-1, with D uncertain. The V gene lost 5 bases and the J gene lost 5 bases, with 12 bases spanning the gap. The CDR3 contains 13 residues. The germline gives CDR1 MNHEY, CDR2 SMNVEV (reference sequence). The CDR3 is CASSAQLRTEAFF. The CDR3 nucleotides read TGTGCCAGCAGTGCCCAACTTAGAACTGAAGCTTTCTTT.

With regard to this clone: The junction does not match germline at one end; this may be a read error. The gene calls are TRBV5-1 and TRBJ2-1, with a possible D match to TRBD2 (6 bases). Per the germline V gene, CDR1 is SGHRS and CDR2 is YFSETQ. CDR3 length equals 15 residues. CDR3 protein: CASSFLGDSDNEQFF. CDR3 in DNA: TGCGCCAGCTCATTTCTCGGGGACTCCGACAATGAGCAGTTCTTC.

J is TRBJ2-5 and V is TRBV7-3, with a tentative D call TRBD2 (6 bases). The CDR3 consists of 16 residues. V gave up 1 base and J gave up 0 bases, with 12 bases separating them. The germline V gene has CDR1 SGHTA and CDR2 FQGTGA. CDR3 region: CASSLIAGRYQETQYF. In nucleotides, the CDR3 is TGTGCCAGCAGCTTAATCGCGGGGAGGTACCAAGAGACCCAGTACTTC.

This clone was recorded once. The V call is TRBV7-2, the J call TRBJ2-7, with D possibly matching TRBD1 (5 bases). Looked up from germline, CDR1 is SGHTA and CDR2 is FQGNSA. The CDR3 consists of 14 residues. Trimming stripped 2 bases from V and 3 bases from J, with 11 bases between. CDR3 sequence reads: CASSLRGYGYEQYF. The CDR3 coding sequence is TGTGCCAGCAGCTTAAGGGGTTACGGCTACGAGCAGTACTTC.

This sequence joins TRBV27 and TRBJ1-3, with 10 bases matching TRBD1. This CDR3 is 15 amino acids long. The junction had 10 bases not matched to a gene; V was cut back by 8 bases and J by 6 bases. From germline, CDR1 is MNHEY and CDR2 SMNVEV (reference sequence). The CDR3: CASAGQGFDANTIYF. CDR3 nucleotide sequence: TGTGCCAGCGCGGGACAGGGGTTTGATGCAAACACCATATATTTT.

The chain carries TRBV7-8 and TRBJ1-4; no definite D call. Trimming took 4 bases from V and 7 from J, leaving 22 bases between them. This CDR3 region has 17 residues. Germline assignment: CDR1 SGHVS and CDR2 FQNEAQ. CDR3 region: CASSSRNSGPLSEKLFF. The CDR3 nucleotides are TGTGCCAGCAGCTCGCGTAACAGCGGGCCCTTAAGTGAAAAACTGTTTTTT.